The 24 T cell receptor beta chains listed next were all sequenced from one sample in a study of T cell repertoires in cytomegalovirus infection. One entry per CDR3 protein, called by TCRdb with MiXCR from the reads. Altogether some 300,000 distinct CDR3 sequences are present, 15% to 20% being singletons, with the ten largest covering around 11%. The sample comprised PBMCs. The receptors here all came from a human donor in good health (CMV status not recorded). Some clones in this sample may be carry-over from other donors' samples.

The V and J genes are TRBV28 and TRBJ2-7, with D possibly called TRBD1 or TRBD2 (5 bases each). Trimming removed 0 bases at V and 0 bases at J, with 12 bases between. CDR3 length: 16 amino acids. Germline CDR1 reads MDHEN; CDR2 reads SYDVKM. CDR3 sequence (DNA): TGTGCCAGCAGTTTATGGGGGGAACCGCACTCCTACGAGCAGTACTTC. Translating it yields CASSLWGEPHSYEQYF.

This clonotype was recorded many times. This chain joins TRBV27 and TRBJ1-2; the match to TRBD1 covers 11 bases. CDR1 is MNHEY, CDR2 SMNVEV, per germline (reference sequence). The junction had 5 bases not matched to a gene; V was cut back by 3 bases and J by 2 bases. The CDR3 has 16 amino acids. The CDR3 nucleotides are TGTGCCAGCAGTTTGGTAGGACAGGGGGCGAACTATGGCTACACCTTC. Translating gives CASSLVGQGANYGYTF.

This rearrangement joins TRBV12-3 or TRBV12-4 to TRBJ2-1, with D maybe TRBD1 (5 bases). The CDR3 has 16 residues. The V end lost 2 bases, the J end lost 2 bases, and 13 bases lay between the germline ends. The CDR3: CASSLWQGPAYNEQFF. The CDR3 nucleotides are TGTGCCAGCAGTTTATGGCAGGGCCCCGCCTACAATGAGCAGTTCTTC.

The chain couples TRBV9 to TRBJ2-5; 9 positions agree with TRBD2. Per the germline V gene, CDR1 is SGDLS and CDR2 is YYNGEE. J gave up 0 bases and V 1 base, and 7 bases lay outside the gene matches. CDR3 length equals 17 residues. CDR3 loop: CASSVSASGVYQETQYF. The CDR3 DNA sequence: TGTGCCAGCAGCGTAAGTGCTAGCGGGGTGTACCAAGAGACCCAGTACTTC. Drawing the rest from reference TRBV9 and TRBJ2-5, the complete variable domain is DSGVTQTPKHLITATGQRVTLRCSPRSGDLSVYWYQQSLDQGLQFLIQYYNGEERAKGNILERFSAQQFPDLHSELNLSSLELGDSALYFCASSVSASGVYQETQYFGPGTRLLVL.

In this sample, this clonotype turned up a few times. The rearrangement uses TRBV20-1 and TRBJ2-3; D is possibly TRBD2 (6 bases). The V end lost 3 bases, the J end lost 3 bases, and 13 bases lay between the germline ends. Germline CDR1 DFQATT, CDR2 SNEGSKA (reference sequence). The CDR3 loop spans 14 amino acids. CDR3 coding DNA: TGCAGTGCTAGGGAGGGGTCGCGTACAGATACGCAGTATTTT. Translation: CSAREGSRTDTQYF.

Only a few counts were recorded for this clonotype. The gene calls are TRBV20-1 and TRBJ1-2; tentative D call: TRBD1 (5 bases). The V gene's germline CDR1 is DFQATT and CDR2 SNEGSKA (reference sequence). The ends were cut back, 5 bases at V and 0 bases at J, with 13 bases in the middle. The CDR3 is made up of 14 amino acids. The CDR3 protein is CSAPRGLANYGYTF. The CDR3 DNA is TGCAGTGCTCCCCGGGGGTTAGCTAACTATGGCTACACCTTC.

This clonotype was observed a few times. The genes are TRBV12-3 or TRBV12-4 and TRBJ1-1, with D tentatively TRBD1 (6 bases). Trimming cost V 6 bases and J 1 base, with 12 bases left between them. The CDR3 consists of 14 residues. The CDR3 sequence is CASSHLDRNTEAFF. In DNA, the CDR3 is TGTGCCAGCAGCCACCTGGACAGGAACACTGAAGCTTTCTTT.

This clonotype showed up just a few times. The gene calls are TRBV18 and TRBJ2-7; weak D call: TRBD1 (5 bases). Germline CDR1 is KGHSH and CDR2 is LQKENI. Deletions cut 5 bases from V and 2 bases from J, with 13 bases between. The CDR3 runs 14 residues. The CDR3 loop reads CASSKTVTTYEQYF. In nucleotides, the CDR3 is TGTGCCAGCTCAAAGACAGTTACAACCTACGAGCAGTACTTC.

This clonotype was detected ten times or more. The chain carries TRBV4-2 and TRBJ2-1; D gene ambiguous. The ends were cut back, 0 bases at V and 3 bases at J, with 9 bases in the middle. The CDR3 runs to 15 residues. Germline CDR1 and CDR2: LGHNA and YNFKEQ. The CDR3, as DNA: TGTGCCAGCAGCCAAGATTACAACAGCTACAATGAGCAGTTCTTC. This sequence encodes CASSQDYNSYNEQFF.

This clonotype was seen many times. J is TRBJ1-6 and V is TRBV7-2; tentative D call: TRBD1 (6 bases). V was trimmed by 4 bases and J by 5 bases, leaving 15 bases between them. Germline V CDR1 and CDR2: SGHTA, FQGNSA. The CDR3 contains 16 residues. DNA of the CDR3: TGTGCCAGCAGCTCCCAGGCAGGGGAAGATAATTCACCCCTCCACTTT. Translating it yields CASSSQAGEDNSPLHF.

This clonotype occurred many times. The CDR3 DNA follows: TGCGCCAGCAGCCATACCGGGACCCCAGGGAACACTGAAGCTTTCTTT. This codes for CASSHTGTPGNTEAFF. The chain couples TRBV4-1 to TRBJ1-1; D might be TRBD1 (5 bases). CDR1 and CDR2 from the germline V gene are MGHRA and YSYEKL. The CDR3 covers 16 residues. The V gene lost 3 bases and the J gene lost 1 base, with 15 bases spanning the gap.

This clonotype showed up many times. The rearrangement links TRBV6-2 or TRBV6-3 to TRBJ2-7; 7 nucleotides align to TRBD1. CDR1 and CDR2 from the germline V gene are MNHEY and SVGEGT. The CDR3 spans 15 residues. J was trimmed by 5 bases and V by 7 bases; bases with no gene match: 14. In DNA form, the CDR3 reads TGTGCCAGCAAAACCGAGCGACAGGGTACCCACGAGCAGTACTTC. Protein sequence: CASKTERQGTHEQYF.

This clonotype was detected ten times or more. The V call is TRBV11-1, the J call TRBJ2-1; D tentatively reads TRBD1 or TRBD2 (5 bases each). The ends were cut back, 3 bases at V and 6 bases at J, with 9 bases in the middle. CDR3 length equals 13 residues. Per the germline V gene, CDR1 is SGHAT and CDR2 is FQDESV (reference sequence). CDR3 bases: TGTGCCAGCAGCTTTGCAGGGAGCAATGAGCAGTTCTTC. Residues: CASSFAGSNEQFF.

Only a few counts were recorded for this clonotype. V is TRBV7-2 and J is TRBJ1-2; TRBD1 matches at 7 bases. There are 15 residues in the CDR3. V lost 5 bases and J lost 3; bases outside the gene matches: 9. Germline CDR1 and CDR2: SGHTA and FQGNSA. CDR3 nucleotide sequence: TGTGCCAGCAGCCCACAGGGGACTTCGGACTATGGCTACACCTTC. Protein sequence: CASSPQGTSDYGYTF.

This clonotype has only a few counts. The J gene is TRBJ1-2, the V gene TRBV7-2; no reliable D call. V gave up 8 bases and J gave up 1 base, with 8 bases separating them. CDR3 length equals 12 residues. Germline-derived CDR1 and CDR2 are SGHTA and FQGNSA. The CDR3 here is CASDPGNYGYTF. The CDR3 bases are TGTGCCAGCGACCCCGGTAACTATGGCTACACCTTC.

The V gene is TRBV27, the J gene TRBJ1-5; 7 bases match TRBD1. This CDR3 is built from 14 residues. Looked up from germline, CDR1 is MNHEY and CDR2 is SMNVEV (reference sequence). V shed 5 bases, J shed 6 bases, and the junction held 7 bases outside the gene matches. The CDR3 bases are TGTGCCAGCAGTCCCCAGACAGGGTCTCAGCCCCAGCATTTT. It is translated as CASSPQTGSQPQHF.

This clonotype has just a few counts. V is TRBV20-1 and J is TRBJ2-3, with D unclear. V lost 5 bases to trimming and J lost 0 bases, with 6 bases between them. Looked up from germline, CDR1 is DFQATT and CDR2 is SNEGSKA (reference sequence). This CDR3 spans 12 amino acids. The chain's CDR3 is CSAVQSTDTQYF. DNA of the CDR3: TGCAGTGCTGTTCAAAGCACAGATACGCAGTATTTT.

This clonotype was seen a few times. The CDR3 DNA reads TGTGCCAGCAGTACCCAAATTAACACTGAAGCTTTCTTT. This translates into CASSTQINTEAFF. J is TRBJ1-1 and V is TRBV6-8; D unclear. CDR1 is MNHGY, CDR2 SAAAGT, per germline. V lost 5 bases and J 2 bases, leaving 9 bases between the germline ends. CDR3 size: 13 residues.

V usage is TRBV12-3 or TRBV12-4 and J usage is TRBJ1-6; TRBD1 agrees at 10 bases. This CDR3 region has 14 residues. After removal of 7 bases from V and 7 bases from J, the junction contained 4 bases not matched to a gene. This CDR3 is CASTPGQGNSPLHF. The CDR3 DNA follows: TGTGCCAGCACCCCGGGACAGGGGAATTCACCCCTCCACTTT.

Points on this clonotype: A much larger clonotype is one base distant, so this may be a read error. The gene calls are TRBV11-1 and TRBJ2-7; TRBD1 agrees at 8 bases. V was pared by 5 bases and J by 3 bases, with 3 bases of the junction left unmatched. Germline CDR1 and CDR2: SGHAT and FQDESV (reference sequence). This CDR3 has 13 amino acids. The CDR3 DNA sequence: TGTGCCAGCAGCACGACAGGGGACTACGAGCAGTACTTC. Protein product: CASSTTGDYEQYF. Variable domain in full (rest from reference TRBV11-1 and TRBJ2-7): EAEVAQSPRYKITEKSQAVAFWCDPISGHATLYWYRQILGQGPELLVQFQDESVVDDSQLPKDRFSAERLKGVDSTLKIQPAELGDSAMYLCASSTTGDYEQYFGPGTRLTVT.

Here the CDR3 DNA reads TGTGCCAGCAGTGTCTCTTCCTACGAGCAGTACTTC. Encoded protein: CASSVSSYEQYF. The J gene is TRBJ2-7, the V gene TRBV2; no reliable D call. Germline V CDR1 and CDR2: SNHLY, FYNNEI. The CDR3 spans 12 residues. V gave up 4 bases and J gave up 1 base, with 5 bases separating them.

This clonotype showed up many times. The CDR3 DNA sequence: TGTGCCAGCAGCCCGATGGGAGCCTCGGGGACTGAAGCTTTCTTT. Translating it yields CASSPMGASGTEAFF. The chain has TRBV7-2 and TRBJ1-1; D uncertain. The CDR3 has 15 amino acids. Germline CDR1 and CDR2: SGHTA and FQGNSA. V shed 5 bases and J shed 5 bases, with 18 bases lying between them. Drawing the rest from reference TRBV7-2 and TRBJ1-1, the complete variable domain is GAGVSQSPSNKVTEKGKDVELRCDPISGHTALYWYRQSLGQGLEFLIYFQGNSAPDKSGLPSDRFSAERTGGSVSTLTIQRTQQEDSAVYLCASSPMGASGTEAFFGQGTRLTVV.

This clonotype has ten or more counts. For the CDR3, the DNA is TGTGCCAGCAGCCCCACAGGCTATACAGCTAACTATGGCTACACCTTC. Its translation is CASSPTGYTANYGYTF. The rearrangement uses TRBV6-1 and TRBJ1-2; D is perhaps TRBD1 (5 bases). The CDR3 length is 16 residues. Germline assignment: CDR1 MNHNS and CDR2 SASEGT. V lost 6 bases, J lost 0 bases, and 17 bases lay in between.

The sample holds many counts of this clonotype. The rearrangement uses TRBV7-2 and TRBJ2-3, with a weak D call TRBD2 (5 bases). CDR3 length: 13 amino acids. Per the germline V gene, CDR1 is SGHTA and CDR2 is FQGNSA. Trimming removed 4 bases at V and 3 bases at J, with 8 bases between. In DNA, the CDR3 is TGTGCCAGCAGCTCACTAGAAACAGATACGCAGTATTTT. Translated, it gives CASSSLETDTQYF.